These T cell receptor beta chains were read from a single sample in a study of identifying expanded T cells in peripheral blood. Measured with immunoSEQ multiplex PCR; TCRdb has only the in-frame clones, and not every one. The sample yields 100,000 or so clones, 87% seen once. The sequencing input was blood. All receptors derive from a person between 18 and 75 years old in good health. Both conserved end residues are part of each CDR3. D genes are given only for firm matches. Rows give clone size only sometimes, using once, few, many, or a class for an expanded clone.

DNA: TGTGCCAGCAGCTTTCGACAGGGGGGTTCACCCCTCCACTTT
CDR3: CASSFRQGGSPLHF
size: few
J: TRBJ1-6
V: TRBV7-9
D: TRBD1

DNA: TGTGCCAGCAGTGCAGGGGGGGTACGAGAGCAGTACTTC
CDR3: CASSAGGVREQYF
size: NA
J: TRBJ2-7
V: TRBV6-1
D: NA

DNA: TGTGCCAAAGAGCGTATTTCCTTACCGGGACAGGGGAAGGGCTATGGCTACACCTTC
CDR3: CAKERISLPGQGKGYGYTF
size: NA
J: TRBJ1-2
V: TRBV5-8
D: TRBD1

DNA: TGTGCCAGCAGTTTCACTGCCGGGCTCGACTACGAGCAGTACTTC
CDR3: CASSFTAGLDYEQYF
size: NA
J: TRBJ2-7
V: TRBV27
D: NA

DNA: TGTGCCACCAGCAGAGATCATGTCTCAGCGGGAGATGGCTACACCTTC
CDR3: CATSRDHVSAGDGYTF
size: NA
J: TRBJ1-2
V: TRBV15
D: NA

DNA: TGTGCCAGTAGTACGGGGGTAGGGGGCTCCTACGAGCAGTACTTC
CDR3: CASSTGVGGSYEQYF
size: NA
J: TRBJ2-7
V: TRBV19
D: NA

DNA: TGTGCCAGCAGCCCACCCTCGTGGGACAGGGTGGGTTACACTGAAGCTTTCTTT
CDR3: CASSPPSWDRVGYTEAFF
size: once
J: TRBJ1-1
V: TRBV14
D: TRBD1

DNA: TGTGCCAGCAGCTTAGGGGGAATCGGTGAAGCTTTCTTT
CDR3: CASSLGGIGEAFF
size: NA
J: TRBJ1-1
V: TRBV7-9
D: NA

DNA: TGTGCCAGCGGCAGTACCGGGACAGCGCCCTACTTC
CDR3: CASGSTGTAPYF
size: NA
J: TRBJ2-7
V: TRBV2
D: TRBD1

DNA: TGTGCCAGCTCACAGGGGGGAGACAGTTCACCCCTCCACTTT
CDR3: CASSQGGDSSPLHF
size: NA
J: TRBJ1-6
V: TRBV18
D: NA

DNA: TGTGCCAGTAAGGGCCAAGGGGAAAAACTGTTTTTT
CDR3: CASKGQGEKLFF
size: NA
J: TRBJ1-4
V: TRBV19
D: NA

DNA: TGTGCCAGCAGCCCGGACGGAGGGAGGGGTGGCACTGAAGCTTTCTTT
CDR3: CASSPDGGRGGTEAFF
size: NA
J: TRBJ1-1
V: TRBV6-6
D: NA

DNA: TGTGCCAGCATCGCGGACAGGGCCGGTTACAATGAGCAGTTCTTC
CDR3: CASIADRAGYNEQFF
size: NA
J: TRBJ2-1
V: TRBV28
D: TRBD1

DNA: TGTGCCAGTAGTATGGGACAGGGGGGGCAGAATGAGCAGTTCTTC
CDR3: CASSMGQGGQNEQFF
size: NA
J: TRBJ2-1
V: TRBV19
D: TRBD1

DNA: TGCAGCGTTGAAGATCATGTTAATGAGCAGTTCTTC
CDR3: CSVEDHVNEQFF
size: NA
J: TRBJ2-1
V: TRBV29-1
D: NA

DNA: TGCGCCAGCAGCCAAGAACCAGGAAGTAACTATGGCTACACCTTC
CDR3: CASSQEPGSNYGYTF
size: NA
J: TRBJ1-2
V: TRBV4-1
D: NA

DNA: TGCGCCAGCAGCTTGGAAGAGGGGCTCTACGGGGCCAACGTCCTGACTTTC
CDR3: CASSLEEGLYGANVLTF
size: once
J: TRBJ2-6
V: TRBV5-1
D: NA

DNA: TGTGCCAGCAGTCTCGGACAGGCTAACTATGGCTACACCTTC
CDR3: CASSLGQANYGYTF
size: NA
J: TRBJ1-2
V: TRBV7-9
D: TRBD1

DNA: TGCATCAGCGACTGTGATAGGGAAATCAATCAGCCCCAGCATTTT
CDR3: CISDCDREINQPQHF
size: NA
J: TRBJ1-5
V: TRBV23-1
D: NA

DNA: TGTGCCAGCAGTCGGATAGCGGGGGGGCCATACAATGAGCAGTTCTTC
CDR3: CASSRIAGGPYNEQFF
size: NA
J: TRBJ2-1
V: TRBV11-2
D: TRBD2

DNA: TGTGCCAGCACTCAGACGACAGGGGGTTTATCTGGCTACACCTTC
CDR3: CASTQTTGGLSGYTF
size: NA
J: TRBJ1-2
V: TRBV7-2
D: TRBD1

DNA: TGTGCCAGCAGCCCGGGAGGAAACACCATATATTTT
CDR3: CASSPGGNTIYF
size: NA
J: TRBJ1-3
V: TRBV5-4
D: NA

DNA: TGTGCCAGCAGTTTACGGACAAGGGCCTACGAGCAGTACTTC
CDR3: CASSLRTRAYEQYF
size: NA
J: TRBJ2-7
V: TRBV27
D: NA

DNA: TGCGCCAGCAGCCCACTACTAGCGGGGGGAATTAATGAGCAGTTCTTC
CDR3: CASSPLLAGGINEQFF
size: few
J: TRBJ2-1
V: TRBV4-1
D: TRBD2

DNA: TGTGCCAGCAGCTTGGGGGACACCTATGGCTACACCTTC
CDR3: CASSLGDTYGYTF
size: NA
J: TRBJ1-2
V: TRBV5-6
D: NA

DNA: TGTGCCATCAGTGAGTCCGAGTCATGGGGGCGTCACGACGAGCAGTACTTC
CDR3: CAISESESWGRHDEQYF
size: few
J: TRBJ2-7
V: TRBV10-3
D: NA

DNA: TGTGCCATCAGTGGGACAGGGCGGTCCTACGAGCAGTACTTC
CDR3: CAISGTGRSYEQYF
size: NA
J: TRBJ2-7
V: TRBV10-3
D: TRBD1

DNA: TGTGCAAGTCGTGGGCTAGCGGGGGGGATCACAGATACGCAGTATTTT
CDR3: CASRGLAGGITDTQYF
size: once
J: TRBJ2-3
V: TRBV12-2
D: NA

DNA: TGTGCCAGCAATTTAGCGGGGGGGGTTTACGAGCAGTACTTC
CDR3: CASNLAGGVYEQYF
size: NA
J: TRBJ2-7
V: TRBV28
D: TRBD2

DNA: TGTGCCAGCCAGCGAGGCACAGATACGCAGTATTTT
CDR3: CASQRGTDTQYF
size: once
J: TRBJ2-3
V: TRBV2
D: NA

DNA: TGTGCCAGCAGCTTGGCTTGGGGTAGCGGGACCCTCGATACGCAGTATTTT
CDR3: CASSLAWGSGTLDTQYF
size: NA
J: TRBJ2-3
V: TRBV5-6
D: TRBD2

DNA: TGTGCCAGCAGCCACCACTGGGATGAGCAGTTCTTC
CDR3: CASSHHWDEQFF
size: NA
J: TRBJ2-1
V: TRBV11-2
D: NA

DNA: TGTGCCAGCAGCTTGAACCCTGGGACTAGCCACGAGCAGTACTTC
CDR3: CASSLNPGTSHEQYF
size: NA
J: TRBJ2-7
V: TRBV7-2
D: TRBD2

DNA: TGTGCCAGCTCACCGACGAGCAGGGAGTATGGCTACACCTTC
CDR3: CASSPTSREYGYTF
size: NA
J: TRBJ1-2
V: TRBV18
D: NA

DNA: TGTGCCAGCAGCCTCGGGCTCAGAACCGGGGAGCTGTTTTTT
CDR3: CASSLGLRTGELFF
size: NA
J: TRBJ2-2
V: TRBV7-9
D: NA

DNA: TGCGCCAGCAGCTCGAGGGACCTCTTTACTTACAATGAGCAGTTCTTC
CDR3: CASSSRDLFTYNEQFF
size: NA
J: TRBJ2-1
V: TRBV5-1
D: NA

DNA: TGTGCCAGCTCACCCCGTCAGGCCAGGGGGGCTGAAGCTTTCTTT
CDR3: CASSPRQARGAEAFF
size: NA
J: TRBJ1-1
V: TRBV18
D: TRBD1